This T cell receptor (beta chain) was identified during a study of identical twins. This clonotype has just a few counts. Germline CDR1 DFQATT, CDR2 SNEGSKA (reference sequence). The CDR3 has 13 amino acids. TCRdb re-called the 5' RACE reads with MiXCR, one entry per CDR3 protein. This table has roughly 690,000 distinct CDR3 sequences, approximately 21% appearing once. Everyone who gave samples was a healthy Caucasian. The same specimen was also included in a second study, on T cells expressing NK-cell markers. That source notes: The TCR beta repertoires were obtained from sorted CD3+CD56+NKG2C+, CD3+CD56+NKG2C- and CD3+CD56-NKG2C+ T cells. Among the eight sequenced donors, seven tested HCMV-seropositive and one tested seronegative.

The chain joins TRBV20-1 to TRBJ2-7; 13 bases line up with TRBD2. The TCR was taken from a woman under 30 in good health. The sequenced sample was PBMCs. The CDR3 loop is CSGLAGEPYEQYF. DNA for the CDR3: TGCAGCGGACTAGCGGGAGAGCCCTACGAGCAGTACTTC.